A selection of T cell receptor beta chains follows, all from one sample in a study of cytomegalovirus exposure and HLA in healthy donors. The repertoire was sequenced with immunoSEQ multiplex PCR; TCRdb's copy has only in-frame clones and lacks some. The table records about 89,000 clones, approximately 81% of them present only once. Sample: PBMCs. These receptors were collected from a woman between 18 and 29 years old in good health and CMV-seropositive. Each CDR3 is given with its conserved first and last residue. Fields, in order: V gene, D gene, CDR3 protein. D genes are given only for firm matches.

>TRBV6-1|TRBD2
CASRLTSGGALEQFF
>TRBV9|TRBD1
CASSVSSDRGSRSPLHF
>TRBV19|-
CASSMSRQTNNEQFF
>TRBV28|-
CASTSLGNREAFF
>TRBV28|-
CASLELYSNQPQHF
>TRBV27|-
CASSLSLPGSNQPQHF
>TRBV2|-
CASRSPRGGPNTEAFF
>TRBV4-3|-
CASSLTRDMDTQYF
>TRBV5-1|-
CASSFSRSYSNQPQHF
>TRBV9|-
CASSVGGGVGNTIYF
>TRBV28|-
CASSLATDTHAGGYTF
>TRBV28|TRBD1
CASSLIQGDGEQYF
>TRBV27|-
CASRQGLSTDTQYF
>TRBV10-3|TRBD2
CAIKWASGGLGEQFF
>TRBV7-9|-
CASSLFGQPNTGELFF
>TRBV10-3|TRBD1
CASNDRGKFQETQYF
>TRBV5-1|-
CASSLENPGLQETQYF
>TRBV7-2|-
CASSLQGMGTDTQYF
>TRBV7-9|-
CASSPQDEQYF
>TRBV1|-
CTSSQSDIEQAYEQYF
>TRBV18|TRBD1
CASSPPGVAGGANYGYTF
>TRBV5-1|TRBD1
CAGYSGQGVYEQFF
>TRBV7-8|TRBD1
CASSRMGQGPPYEQYF
>TRBV9|-
CASSALQGSNEKLFF
>TRBV4-1|TRBD2
CASSHAGTSGGASTDTQYF
>TRBV6-5|TRBD1
CASSYTGTGWETQYF
>TRBV5-1|-
CASSLRPGGNIQPQHF
>TRBV5-5|-
CASSLKLIGYGVAGNTIYF
>TRBV2|TRBD2
CASSPSGGGEETQYF
>TRBV7-6|TRBD2
CASSLDETSGNEQFF
>TRBV7-2|-
CASSSGGQETQYF
>TRBV6-4|TRBD1
CASSDQDRGVNVLTF
>TRBV27|TRBD2
CASSSTSASTDTQYF
>TRBV18|TRBD1
CASSPQGDNEKLFF
>TRBV19|TRBD2
CASSGLADPTDTQYF
>TRBV2|TRBD1
CASGDRADSPLHF
>TRBV29-1|TRBD2
CSVATSGDLYEQYF